The 13 T cell receptor beta chains below all came from one sample that was sequenced in a study of cytotoxic CD8 clonotypes in ibrutinib-treated CLL. TCRdb's table, derived via immunoSEQ multiplex PCR, lists solely in-frame clones and lacks some. Found here are approximately 26,000 clones, roughly 85% of them singletons; the top ten hold 7.5% to 9.5%. Sequencing was performed on PBMCs, taken after 24 months of ibrutinib treatment. The source of these receptors is a human donor with chronic lymphocytic leukemia.

The gene calls are TRBV28 and TRBJ1-1, with D unresolved. V was shortened by 7 bases and J by 7 bases, with 10 bases between the two germline ends. The germline gives CDR1 MDHEN, CDR2 SYDVKM. The CDR3 contains 11 residues. The CDR3 DNA sequence: TGTGCCAGCATCCGGGTCCGTGAAGCTTTCTTT. Protein sequence: CASIRVREAFF.

The chain joins TRBV7-3 to TRBJ2-2, with TRBD2 identical over 9 bases. The CDR3 has 16 amino acids. J gave up 6 bases and V 5 bases, and 10 bases lay outside the gene matches. Looked up from germline, CDR1 is SGHTA and CDR2 is FQGTGA. The CDR3, as DNA: TGTGCCAGCAGCCCCGGACTAGCGAGGGAGGCCGGGGAGCTGTTTTTT. Residues: CASSPGLAREAGELFF. Using reference TRBV7-3 and TRBJ2-2 for the parts outside the CDR3, the full variable domain is GAGVSQTPSNKVTEKGKYVELRCDPISGHTALYWYRQSLGQGPEFLIYFQGTGAADDSGLPNDRFFAVRPEGSVSTLKIQRTERGDSAVYLCASSPGLAREAGELFFGEGSRLTVL.

This chain uses TRBV7-2 with TRBJ2-5, with D possibly TRBD1 on 6 matching bases. Germline V gene data show CDR1 as SGHTA and CDR2 as FQGNSA. Deletions cut 5 bases from V and 0 bases from J, with 13 bases between. The CDR3 spans 15 residues. The CDR3 loop is CASSPARDNQETQYF. The DNA of the CDR3 is TGTGCCAGCAGCCCCGCGAGGGACAACCAAGAGACCCAGTACTTC. The variable domain in full, completed from reference TRBV7-2 and TRBJ2-5, reads GAGVSQSPSNKVTEKGKDVELRCDPISGHTALYWYRQSLGQGLEFLIYFQGNSAPDKSGLPSDRFSAERTGGSVSTLTIQRTQQEDSAVYLCASSPARDNQETQYFGPGTRLLVL.

In DNA, the CDR3 is TGCGCCAGCAGGTTTGACCTCCCCCTTACGGGCGAGCAGTACTTC. It specifies CASRFDLPLTGEQYF. V usage is TRBV5-1 and J usage is TRBJ2-7; D remains ambiguous. Germline CDR1 and CDR2: SGHRS and YFSETQ. The CDR3 extends over 15 amino acids. V was cut by 5 bases and J by 6 bases, with 21 bases left in between.

This chain uses TRBV30 with TRBJ1-1; D is undetermined. CDR1 and CDR2 from the germline V gene are GTSNPN and SVGIG (reference sequence). V lost 4 bases and J 2 bases, leaving 11 bases between the germline ends. This CDR3 is 13 amino acids long. CDR3: CAWTLSGNTEAFF. Here the CDR3 DNA reads TGTGCCTGGACCCTCTCGGGAAACACTGAAGCTTTCTTT.

The chain has TRBV6-5 and TRBJ2-7, with TRBD2 matching 8 bases. Trimming cost V 4 bases and J 7 bases; bases outside gene matches: 6. CDR3 length: 13 amino acids. From germline, CDR1 is MNHEY and CDR2 SVGAGI. The CDR3 coding sequence is TGTGCCAGCAGTTCCCGGGGGGGAAGGGAGCAGTACTTC. As protein: CASSSRGGREQYF.

The genes are TRBV7-9 and TRBJ1-3, with D possibly matching TRBD1 (5 bases). Germline values: CDR1 SEHNR, CDR2 FQNEAQ (reference sequence). V gave up 5 bases and J gave up 1 base, with 12 bases separating them. CDR3 size: 15 residues. The CDR3 here is CASSHTWGSGNTIYF. Written as DNA, the CDR3 is TGTGCCAGCAGCCACACTTGGGGGTCTGGAAACACCATATATTTT.

The chain uses TRBV6-1 and TRBJ2-3; TRBD2 is a possible D gene (6 bases). The germline V gene has CDR1 MNHNS and CDR2 SASEGT. The CDR3 is 16 amino acids. Trimming cost V 2 bases and J 1 base, with 13 bases left between them. CDR3 coding DNA: TGTGCCAGCAGTGAATATTGGAGGGCCGGCACAGATACGCAGTATTTT. Translating it yields CASSEYWRAGTDTQYF.

This clone was recorded a few times. V usage is TRBV2 and J usage is TRBJ2-1, with D possibly called TRBD1 or TRBD2 (5 bases each). The V gene lost 0 bases and the J gene lost 10 bases, with 13 bases spanning the gap. Germline loops: CDR1 SNHLY, CDR2 FYNNEI. The CDR3 contains 14 residues. CDR3 sequence (DNA): TGTGCCAGCAGTGAAGCCGGGACGGGGTGGGAGCAGTTCTTC. It yields the protein CASSEAGTGWEQFF.

V is TRBV7-9 and J is TRBJ2-3; the match to TRBD2 covers 11 bases. The CDR3 is 17 amino acids. The V gene's germline CDR1 is SEHNR and CDR2 FQNEAQ (reference sequence). After removal of 2 bases from V and 2 bases from J, the junction contained 6 bases not matched to a gene. The CDR3 sequence: CASSLPLAGAHTDTQYF. The DNA for the CDR3 is TGTGCCAGCAGCTTACCACTAGCGGGGGCCCACACAGATACGCAGTATTTT.

V and J are TRBV6-6 and TRBJ2-1, with TRBD2 matching 7 bases. Germline values: CDR1 MNHNY, CDR2 SVGAGI (reference sequence). The CDR3 runs to 14 residues. Trimming took 3 bases from V and 3 from J; bases not matched to a gene: 2. The CDR3 coding sequence is TGTGCCAGCAGTTATGGGGGGGACTACAATGAGCAGTTCTTC. Translated, it gives CASSYGGDYNEQFF.

This rearrangement joins TRBV5-5 to TRBJ1-6, with D uncertain. V was cut by 0 bases and J by 5 bases, with 18 bases left in between. CDR3 length equals 18 residues. Germline V gene data show CDR1 as SGHKS and CDR2 as YYEKEE (reference sequence). CDR3 loop: CASSLVGSPKFHNSPLHF. CDR3 coding DNA: TGTGCCAGCAGCTTGGTAGGCAGTCCGAAATTCCATAATTCACCCCTCCACTTT.

This clone was counted a single time. The chain carries TRBV28 and TRBJ1-3; possibly TRBD1 for D (5 bases). CDR1 and CDR2 from the germline V gene are MDHEN and SYDVKM. Deletions cut 8 bases from V and 0 bases from J, with 20 bases between. This CDR3 has 17 residues. The CDR3 here is CASEPGLGADSGNTIYF. In nucleotides, the CDR3 is TGTGCCAGCGAGCCCGGTTTAGGGGCCGACTCTGGAAACACCATATATTTT.